This is a list of T cell receptor beta chains from one sample in a study of response to subunit inactivated influenza vaccine. TCRdb re-called the RT-PCR reads through MiXCR, storing one row per CDR3 protein. Of around 790,000 distinct CDR3 sequences listed, 21% are singletons. The sample consisted of PBMCs from blood, taken 4 to 6 days after vaccination. All receptors derive from a man between 45 and 60 years old who received an inactivated influenza vaccine. CDR3s include the opening cysteine and the closing phenylalanine or tryptophan. A D gene is named only where the DNA matches it firmly. Not every row has a clone size; where given, it reads once, few, many or a size class.

abundance: NA
d_gene: TRBD1
j_gene: TRBJ1-5
v_gene: TRBV12-3/TRBV12-4
CDR3nt: TGTGCCAGCAGTTTAGCGGGACAGAGCTTCAATCAGCCCCAGCATTTT
CDR3aa: CASSLAGQSFNQPQHF

abundance: NA
d_gene: TRBD1
j_gene: TRBJ2-3
v_gene: TRBV2
CDR3nt: TGTGCCGGCAGTGAAGGGACAGGGGTTACAGATACGCAGTATTTT
CDR3aa: CAGSEGTGVTDTQYF

abundance: few
d_gene: NA
j_gene: TRBJ1-4
v_gene: TRBV7-9
CDR3nt: TGTGCCAGCAGCAGGGGTGGCGCAACTAATGAAAAACTGTTTTTT
CDR3aa: CASSRGGATNEKLFF

abundance: once
d_gene: TRBD2
j_gene: TRBJ2-7
v_gene: TRBV12-3/TRBV12-4
CDR3nt: TGTGCCAGCAGTTTAAAGGGTAGCGGGGATCCCTACGAGCAGTACTTC
CDR3aa: CASSLKGSGDPYEQYF

abundance: few
d_gene: NA
j_gene: TRBJ1-1
v_gene: TRBV10-3
CDR3nt: TGTGCCATCAGTGAGTCACAGGGAGGATCCACTGAAGCTTTCTTT
CDR3aa: CAISESQGGSTEAFF

abundance: NA
d_gene: NA
j_gene: TRBJ2-7
v_gene: TRBV5-1
CDR3nt: TGCGCCAGCAGCCGGGAAGGACCCACGACTGGAGAGCAGTACTTC
CDR3aa: CASSREGPTTGEQYF

abundance: NA
d_gene: TRBD2
j_gene: TRBJ2-3
v_gene: TRBV20-1
CDR3nt: TGCAGTGCTAGGAAGTGGGAGGGATTAGATACGCAGTATTTT
CDR3aa: CSARKWEGLDTQYF

abundance: NA
d_gene: NA
j_gene: TRBJ2-3
v_gene: TRBV4-2
CDR3nt: TGTGCCAGCAGCCAGGCTCCCGGTAGGGGACTCGCGCCCTCTGGGAGCACAGATACGCAGTATTTT
CDR3aa: CASSQAPGRGLAPSGSTDTQYF

abundance: many
d_gene: TRBD1
j_gene: TRBJ2-2
v_gene: TRBV5-1
CDR3nt: TGCGCCAGCGGACTGCCGGGACAGGGGATCGGGGAGCTGTTTTTT
CDR3aa: CASGLPGQGIGELFF

abundance: few
d_gene: TRBD2
j_gene: TRBJ2-2
v_gene: TRBV12-3/TRBV12-4
CDR3nt: TGTGCCAGCAGTATAGCGGGGGGCGCGAACACCGGGGAGCTGTTTTTT
CDR3aa: CASSIAGGANTGELFF

abundance: few
d_gene: TRBD1
j_gene: TRBJ1-1
v_gene: TRBV25-1
CDR3nt: TGTGCCAGCAGGAGGACAGGGAGTAAGGAGGACACTGAAGCTTTCTTT
CDR3aa: CASRRTGSKEDTEAFF

abundance: NA
d_gene: TRBD2
j_gene: TRBJ2-5
v_gene: TRBV6-5
CDR3nt: TGTGCCAGCAGTTACGAGCGGGGGGGCCCGGAGACCCAGTACTTC
CDR3aa: CASSYERGGPETQYF

abundance: few
d_gene: TRBD1
j_gene: TRBJ2-7
v_gene: TRBV5-1
CDR3nt: TGCGCCAGTACCTTCGGGACAGGGATCTACGAGCAGTACTTC
CDR3aa: CASTFGTGIYEQYF

abundance: few
d_gene: NA
j_gene: TRBJ2-7
v_gene: TRBV6-2/TRBV6-3
CDR3nt: TGTGCCAGCAGAACAGCGGTAAGCTCCTACGAGCAGTACTTC
CDR3aa: CASRTAVSSYEQYF

abundance: NA
d_gene: NA
j_gene: TRBJ2-3
v_gene: TRBV12-3/TRBV12-4
CDR3nt: TGTGCCAGCAGTCCCCAAGGACGGTTCGCAGATACGCAGTATTTT
CDR3aa: CASSPQGRFADTQYF

abundance: NA
d_gene: NA
j_gene: TRBJ1-3
v_gene: TRBV7-9
CDR3nt: TGTGCCAGCCGTGAGGGGTCTGGAAACACCATATATTTT
CDR3aa: CASREGSGNTIYF

abundance: few
d_gene: NA
j_gene: TRBJ1-1
v_gene: TRBV19
CDR3nt: TGTGCCAGCACCCAGTTAGGCGGGGGCACTGAAGCTTTCTTT
CDR3aa: CASTQLGGGTEAFF

abundance: few
d_gene: NA
j_gene: TRBJ2-2
v_gene: TRBV6-1
CDR3nt: TGTGCCAGCAGGAGGGTGGTGGGGGGAAACACCGGGGAGCTGTTTTTT
CDR3aa: CASRRVVGGNTGELFF

abundance: NA
d_gene: NA
j_gene: TRBJ2-7
v_gene: TRBV7-2
CDR3nt: TGTGCCAGCAGCTCCACCGAGCGCACCTACGAGCAGTACTTC
CDR3aa: CASSSTERTYEQYF

abundance: few
d_gene: NA
j_gene: TRBJ2-5
v_gene: TRBV10-2
CDR3nt: TGCGCCAGCAGTAACCGGGACACCTACCAAGAGACCCAGTACTTC
CDR3aa: CASSNRDTYQETQYF

abundance: NA
d_gene: NA
j_gene: TRBJ2-5
v_gene: TRBV6-5
CDR3nt: TGTGCCAGCAGTTACTCGACGGACGACGGGACCCAGTACTTC
CDR3aa: CASSYSTDDGTQYF

abundance: NA
d_gene: TRBD1
j_gene: TRBJ2-7
v_gene: TRBV5-4
CDR3nt: TGTGCCAGCAGCTTGGAGAGGGACAGTTACTACGAGCAGTACTTC
CDR3aa: CASSLERDSYYEQYF

abundance: few
d_gene: NA
j_gene: TRBJ2-1
v_gene: TRBV21-1
CDR3nt: TGTGCCAGCAGCAATAAATCTAGCGGGAGTTCCTACAATGAGCAGTTCTTC
CDR3aa: CASSNKSSGSSYNEQFF

abundance: few
d_gene: NA
j_gene: TRBJ2-7
v_gene: TRBV6-1
CDR3nt: TGTGCCAGCAGTCCCCCAGGGTTGAACGAGCAGTACTTC
CDR3aa: CASSPPGLNEQYF

abundance: few
d_gene: NA
j_gene: TRBJ1-5
v_gene: TRBV27
CDR3nt: TGTGCCAGCAGTCGCAACCGGGATCAGCCCCAGCATTTT
CDR3aa: CASSRNRDQPQHF

abundance: NA
d_gene: TRBD1
j_gene: TRBJ2-5
v_gene: TRBV5-6
CDR3nt: TGTGCCAGCAGCTCTACAGGGGGTCTGGAGACCCAGTACTTC
CDR3aa: CASSSTGGLETQYF

abundance: NA
d_gene: TRBD1
j_gene: TRBJ1-4
v_gene: TRBV7-9
CDR3nt: TGTGCCAGCAGCTTTGGACAGGCAACTAATGAAAAACTGTTTTTT
CDR3aa: CASSFGQATNEKLFF

abundance: few
d_gene: NA
j_gene: TRBJ1-5
v_gene: TRBV2
CDR3nt: TGTGCCAGCAGATACCGTCGGGATCAGCCCCAGCATTTT
CDR3aa: CASRYRRDQPQHF

abundance: NA
d_gene: TRBD2
j_gene: TRBJ2-7
v_gene: TRBV7-2
CDR3nt: TGTGCCAGCAGCACAAAACCTAGCGGGAGTACCGAGCAGTACTTC
CDR3aa: CASSTKPSGSTEQYF

abundance: few
d_gene: TRBD2
j_gene: TRBJ2-1
v_gene: TRBV4-2
CDR3nt: TGTGCCAGCAGCCAAGACGCGACTAGCGGAATCTACAATGAGCAGTTCTTC
CDR3aa: CASSQDATSGIYNEQFF

abundance: few
d_gene: TRBD2
j_gene: TRBJ2-3
v_gene: TRBV3-1
CDR3nt: TGTGCCAGCAGCCCTTTAGCGGGGACGCAGTATTTT
CDR3aa: CASSPLAGTQYF

abundance: few
d_gene: NA
j_gene: TRBJ1-1
v_gene: TRBV30
CDR3nt: TGTGCCGGGTCAGGGGTGGCCACTGAAGCTTTCTTT
CDR3aa: CAGSGVATEAFF

abundance: few
d_gene: NA
j_gene: TRBJ2-1
v_gene: TRBV7-9
CDR3nt: TGTGCCAGCAGCTTAGGCCTTGGTCAGGCATACAATGAGCAGTTCTTC
CDR3aa: CASSLGLGQAYNEQFF

abundance: NA
d_gene: NA
j_gene: TRBJ1-4
v_gene: TRBV9
CDR3nt: TGTGCCAGCAGCGTAGGGGGGGGGACGGAAAAACTGTTTTTT
CDR3aa: CASSVGGGTEKLFF

abundance: few
d_gene: TRBD2
j_gene: TRBJ2-3
v_gene: TRBV5-1
CDR3nt: TGCGCCAGCAGCTTGGAGACTGGACTAGCCGGGGGCACAGATACGCAGTATTTT
CDR3aa: CASSLETGLAGGTDTQYF

abundance: few
d_gene: TRBD2
j_gene: TRBJ2-7
v_gene: TRBV7-2
CDR3nt: TGTGCCAGCAGTTCCCTGGGACTAGCGTGGAACGAGCAGTACTTC
CDR3aa: CASSSLGLAWNEQYF

abundance: NA
d_gene: NA
j_gene: TRBJ1-2
v_gene: TRBV4-3
CDR3nt: TGCGCCAGCAGCCAAGACGAAGGGGATGGCTACACCTTC
CDR3aa: CASSQDEGDGYTF

abundance: few
d_gene: TRBD1
j_gene: TRBJ2-1
v_gene: TRBV7-8
CDR3nt: TGTGCCAGCAGCAACCCTGGACAGGGGATAGTCAATGAGCAGTTCTTC
CDR3aa: CASSNPGQGIVNEQFF

abundance: many
d_gene: TRBD2
j_gene: TRBJ2-1
v_gene: TRBV6-2/TRBV6-3
CDR3nt: TGTGCCAGCAGCACCTGGACTAGCGGGGGGTCCCAGCAGTTCTTC
CDR3aa: CASSTWTSGGSQQFF

abundance: NA
d_gene: NA
j_gene: TRBJ2-3
v_gene: TRBV9
CDR3nt: TGTGCCAGCAGCGTAGGAGGGACCGGGACCACAGATACGCAGTATTTT
CDR3aa: CASSVGGTGTTDTQYF

abundance: NA
d_gene: NA
j_gene: TRBJ1-2
v_gene: TRBV12-3/TRBV12-4
CDR3nt: TGTGCCAGCAGTTCTTCAGGGCGGTACGGCTACACCTTC
CDR3aa: CASSSSGRYGYTF

abundance: few
d_gene: NA
j_gene: TRBJ2-5
v_gene: TRBV7-6
CDR3nt: TGTGCCAGCAGCTTTGGTAACCAAGAGACCCAGTACTTC
CDR3aa: CASSFGNQETQYF

abundance: NA
d_gene: TRBD2
j_gene: TRBJ2-5
v_gene: TRBV20-1
CDR3nt: TGCAGTGCTAGAGATGGCGCTAGCGGGCGTAAAGAGACCCAGTACTTC
CDR3aa: CSARDGASGRKETQYF

abundance: NA
d_gene: NA
j_gene: TRBJ1-1
v_gene: TRBV6-1
CDR3nt: TGTGCCAGCAGCGCACCGAGGGAGCTTGGTTCGAACACTGAAGCTTTCTTT
CDR3aa: CASSAPRELGSNTEAFF

abundance: NA
d_gene: NA
j_gene: TRBJ2-5
v_gene: TRBV20-1
CDR3nt: TGCAGTGCTAGCGAGATTGGAGGGGAGACCCAGTACTTC
CDR3aa: CSASEIGGETQYF

abundance: few
d_gene: TRBD1
j_gene: TRBJ2-7
v_gene: TRBV20-1
CDR3nt: TGCAGTGCAACTAACAGGGGCTTCACCTACGAGCAGTACTTC
CDR3aa: CSATNRGFTYEQYF

abundance: NA
d_gene: NA
j_gene: TRBJ2-5
v_gene: TRBV3-1
CDR3nt: TGTGCCAGCAGCCAAGATCAATCCTCCGCATTGGAGACCCAGTACTTC
CDR3aa: CASSQDQSSALETQYF

abundance: NA
d_gene: NA
j_gene: TRBJ1-6
v_gene: TRBV6-1
CDR3nt: TGTGCCAGCAAACGGGACACGAAATCCCCCCTCCACTTT
CDR3aa: CASKRDTKSPLHF

abundance: NA
d_gene: NA
j_gene: TRBJ1-2
v_gene: TRBV11-2
CDR3nt: TGTGCCAGCAGCCGTCCGGGACCTAACTATGGCTACACCTTC
CDR3aa: CASSRPGPNYGYTF

abundance: many
d_gene: NA
j_gene: TRBJ1-3
v_gene: TRBV6-1
CDR3nt: TGTGCCAGCAGTGACCCCGGGGGCCTTAGTGGAAACACCATATATTTT
CDR3aa: CASSDPGGLSGNTIYF

abundance: few
d_gene: NA
j_gene: TRBJ2-1
v_gene: TRBV5-4
CDR3nt: TGTGCCAGCAGCTTGGAAGGGGCAGGGTCCTACAATGAGCAGTTCTTC
CDR3aa: CASSLEGAGSYNEQFF

abundance: NA
d_gene: NA
j_gene: TRBJ2-4
v_gene: TRBV24-1
CDR3nt: TGTGCCACCAGTGATTCTAGGAGGGGCCCCGGTAACATTCAGTACTTC
CDR3aa: CATSDSRRGPGNIQYF

abundance: few
d_gene: TRBD2
j_gene: TRBJ2-7
v_gene: TRBV7-2
CDR3nt: TGTGCCAGCAGCTTATTAACGGGAGGGCGACCCGAGCAGTACTTC
CDR3aa: CASSLLTGGRPEQYF

abundance: NA
d_gene: TRBD2
j_gene: TRBJ2-1
v_gene: TRBV3-1
CDR3nt: TGTGCCAGCAACATCGCGGGGGCCTACAATGAGCAGTTCTTC
CDR3aa: CASNIAGAYNEQFF

abundance: few
d_gene: NA
j_gene: TRBJ2-1
v_gene: TRBV7-9
CDR3nt: TGTGCCAGCAGCTTAAACGGCCAACGAGTTGAGCAGTTCTTC
CDR3aa: CASSLNGQRVEQFF

abundance: few
d_gene: TRBD2
j_gene: TRBJ2-1
v_gene: TRBV10-2
CDR3nt: TGCGCCAGCAGTAATCTAGCGGGAGCGGGGAATGAGCAGTTCTTC
CDR3aa: CASSNLAGAGNEQFF

abundance: NA
d_gene: TRBD2
j_gene: TRBJ2-2
v_gene: TRBV7-2
CDR3nt: TGTGCCAGCAGCTTAGCGCTAGCGGGACTAACTAACACCGGGGAGCTGTTTTTT
CDR3aa: CASSLALAGLTNTGELFF